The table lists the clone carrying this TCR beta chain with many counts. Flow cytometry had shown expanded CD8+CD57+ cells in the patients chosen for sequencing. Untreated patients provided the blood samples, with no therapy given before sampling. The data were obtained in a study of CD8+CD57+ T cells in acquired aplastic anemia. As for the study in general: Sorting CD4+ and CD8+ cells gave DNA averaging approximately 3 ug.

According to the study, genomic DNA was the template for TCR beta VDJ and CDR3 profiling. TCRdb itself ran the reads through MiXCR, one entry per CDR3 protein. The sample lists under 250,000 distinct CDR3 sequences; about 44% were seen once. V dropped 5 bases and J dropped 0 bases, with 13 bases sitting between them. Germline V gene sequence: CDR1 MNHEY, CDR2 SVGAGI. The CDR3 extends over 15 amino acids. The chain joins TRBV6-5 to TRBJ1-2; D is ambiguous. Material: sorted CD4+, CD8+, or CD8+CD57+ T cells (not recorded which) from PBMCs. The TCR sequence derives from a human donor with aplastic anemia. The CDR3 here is CASSGIGGSNYGYTF. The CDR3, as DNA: TGTGCCAGCAGTGGGATAGGCGGCTCTAACTATGGCTACACCTTC.